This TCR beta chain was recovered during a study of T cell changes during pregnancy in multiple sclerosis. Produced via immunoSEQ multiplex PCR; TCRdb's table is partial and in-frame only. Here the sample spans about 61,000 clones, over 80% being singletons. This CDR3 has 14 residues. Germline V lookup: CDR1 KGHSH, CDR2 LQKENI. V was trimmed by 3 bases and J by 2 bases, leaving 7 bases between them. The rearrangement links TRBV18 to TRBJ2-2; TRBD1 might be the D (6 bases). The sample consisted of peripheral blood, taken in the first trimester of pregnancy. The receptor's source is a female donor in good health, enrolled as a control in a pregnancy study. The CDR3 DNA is TGTGCCAGCTCACCGGACAGAAACACCGGGGAGCTGTTTTTT. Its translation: CASSPDRNTGELFF.